The sequence of this T cell receptor beta chain was determined in a study of blood T cell repertoires in COVID-19. Background on the study: Nucleic acid was either cDNA or gDNA, and it came from T cells, B-cell-depleted T cells, or PBMCs.

Under the authors' procedure: Amplification from reference gene primers served as the basis for estimated nucleated cell counts. Assay used: immunoSEQ multiplex PCR; TCRdb lists only in-frame clones, some missing. That table is the source of V, J and clone size, and D and trimming were worked out from the DNA. The table shows approximately 88,000 clones, with around 87% occurring only once. The germline V gene encodes CDR1 MNHEY and CDR2 SVGAGI. The ends were cut back, 0 bases at V and 4 bases at J, with 6 bases in the middle. CDR3 length: 13 amino acids. The specimen was peripheral blood. This receptor was obtained from a male donor with acute or convalescent COVID-19. The chain combines TRBV6-5 with TRBJ1-2; D possibly corresponds to TRBD1 (6 bases). The CDR3: CASSYSDSYGYTF. CDR3 coding DNA: TGTGCCAGCAGTTACTCGGACAGCTATGGCTACACCTTC.